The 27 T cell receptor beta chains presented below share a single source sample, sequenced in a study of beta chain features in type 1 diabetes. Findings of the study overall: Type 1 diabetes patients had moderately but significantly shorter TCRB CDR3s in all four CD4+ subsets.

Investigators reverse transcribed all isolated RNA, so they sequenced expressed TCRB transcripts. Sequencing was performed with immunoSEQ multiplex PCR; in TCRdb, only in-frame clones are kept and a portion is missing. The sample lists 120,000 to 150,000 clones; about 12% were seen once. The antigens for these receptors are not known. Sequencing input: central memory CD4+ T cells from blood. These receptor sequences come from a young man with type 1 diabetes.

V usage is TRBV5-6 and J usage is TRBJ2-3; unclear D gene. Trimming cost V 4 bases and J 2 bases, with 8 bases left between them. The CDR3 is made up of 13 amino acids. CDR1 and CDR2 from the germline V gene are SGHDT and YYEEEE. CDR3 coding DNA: TGTGCCAGCAGCCTCCCAGCCACAGATACGCAGTATTTT. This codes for CASSLPATDTQYF.

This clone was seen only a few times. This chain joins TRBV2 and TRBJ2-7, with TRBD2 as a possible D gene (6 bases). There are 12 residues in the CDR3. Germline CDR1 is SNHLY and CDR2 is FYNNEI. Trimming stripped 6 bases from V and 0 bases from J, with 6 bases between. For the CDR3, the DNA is TGTGCCAGCAGGGACTACTCCTACGAGCAGTACTTC. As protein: CASRDYSYEQYF.

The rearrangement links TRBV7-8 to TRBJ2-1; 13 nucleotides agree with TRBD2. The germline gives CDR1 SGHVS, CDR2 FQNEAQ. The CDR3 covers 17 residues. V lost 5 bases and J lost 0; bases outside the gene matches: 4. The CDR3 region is CASSGTSGTSSYNEQFF. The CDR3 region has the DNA TGTGCCAGCAGCGGGACTAGCGGGACCAGCTCCTACAATGAGCAGTTCTTC.

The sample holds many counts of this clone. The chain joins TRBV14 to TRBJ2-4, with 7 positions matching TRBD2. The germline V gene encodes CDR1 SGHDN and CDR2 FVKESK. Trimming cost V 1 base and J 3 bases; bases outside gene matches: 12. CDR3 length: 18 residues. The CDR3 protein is CASSQAAQRGHRKNIQYF. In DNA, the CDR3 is TGTGCCAGCAGCCAAGCCGCCCAGCGGGGCCATCGCAAAAACATTCAGTACTTC.

In DNA form, the CDR3 reads TGTGCCAGCAGTTTATCGTTGGTAGGTGTGAATGAGCAGTTCTTC. Protein sequence: CASSLSLVGVNEQFF. The rearrangement uses TRBV27 and TRBJ2-1; D gene ambiguous. The CDR3 runs 15 residues. V lost 0 bases to trimming and J lost 7 bases, with 13 bases between them. CDR1 and CDR2 from the germline V gene are MNHEY and SMNVEV (reference sequence).

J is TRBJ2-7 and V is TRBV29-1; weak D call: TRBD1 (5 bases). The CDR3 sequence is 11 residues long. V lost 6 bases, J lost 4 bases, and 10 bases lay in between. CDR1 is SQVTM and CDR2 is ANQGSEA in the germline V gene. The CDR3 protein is CSVSRDYEQYF. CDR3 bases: TGCAGCGTCAGCAGGGATTACGAGCAGTACTTC.

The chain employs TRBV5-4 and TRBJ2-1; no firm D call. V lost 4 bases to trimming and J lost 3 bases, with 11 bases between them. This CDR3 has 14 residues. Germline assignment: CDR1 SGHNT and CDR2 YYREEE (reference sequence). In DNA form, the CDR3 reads TGTGCCAGCAGCCTGGCCGGGTTCTACAATGAGCAGTTCTTC. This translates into CASSLAGFYNEQFF.

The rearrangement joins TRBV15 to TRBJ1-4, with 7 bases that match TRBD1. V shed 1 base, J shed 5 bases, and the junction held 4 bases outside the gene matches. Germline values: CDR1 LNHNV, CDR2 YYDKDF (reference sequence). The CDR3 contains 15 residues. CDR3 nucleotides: TGTGCCACCAGCAGAGGTGGAGGGGGCAATGAAAAACTGTTTTTT. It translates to CATSRGGGGNEKLFF.

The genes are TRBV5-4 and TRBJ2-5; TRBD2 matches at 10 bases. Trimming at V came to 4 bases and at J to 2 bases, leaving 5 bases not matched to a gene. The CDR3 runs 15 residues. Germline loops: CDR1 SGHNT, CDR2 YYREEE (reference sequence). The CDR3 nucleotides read TGTGCCAGCAGCCCTAGCGGGGGCCGTCAAGAGACCCAGTACTTC. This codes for CASSPSGGRQETQYF.

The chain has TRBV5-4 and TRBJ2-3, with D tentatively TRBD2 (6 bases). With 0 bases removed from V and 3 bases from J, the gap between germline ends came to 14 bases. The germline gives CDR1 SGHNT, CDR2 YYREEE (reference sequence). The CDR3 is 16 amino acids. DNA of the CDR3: TGTGCCAGCAGCTTGGCTGCGGGAAGAGGGACAGATACGCAGTATTTT. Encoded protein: CASSLAAGRGTDTQYF.

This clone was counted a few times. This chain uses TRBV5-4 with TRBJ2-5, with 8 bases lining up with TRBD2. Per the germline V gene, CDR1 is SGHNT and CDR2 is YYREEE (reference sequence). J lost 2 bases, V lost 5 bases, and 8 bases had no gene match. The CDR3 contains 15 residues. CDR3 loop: CASSGSGGVQETQYF. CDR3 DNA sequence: TGTGCCAGCAGTGGAAGCGGGGGCGTTCAAGAGACCCAGTACTTC.

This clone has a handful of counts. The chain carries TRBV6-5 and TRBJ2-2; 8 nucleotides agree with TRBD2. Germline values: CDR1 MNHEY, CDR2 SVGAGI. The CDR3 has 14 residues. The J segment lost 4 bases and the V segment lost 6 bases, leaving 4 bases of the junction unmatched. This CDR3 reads CASRGLEGTGELFF. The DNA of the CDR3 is TGTGCCAGCAGGGGACTAGAGGGCACCGGGGAGCTGTTTTTT.

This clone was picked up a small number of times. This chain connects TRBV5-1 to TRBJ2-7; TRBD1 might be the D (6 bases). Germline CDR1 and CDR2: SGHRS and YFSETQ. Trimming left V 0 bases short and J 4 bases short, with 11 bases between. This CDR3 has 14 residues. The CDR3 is CASSLVGGWYEQYF. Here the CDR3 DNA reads TGCGCCAGCAGCTTGGTAGGGGGATGGTACGAGCAGTACTTC.

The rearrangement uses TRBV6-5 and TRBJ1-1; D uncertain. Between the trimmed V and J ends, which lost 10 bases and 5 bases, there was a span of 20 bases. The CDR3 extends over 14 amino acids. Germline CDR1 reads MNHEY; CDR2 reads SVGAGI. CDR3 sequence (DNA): TGTGCCACTTTTCGTACGGAGGAGTCAACTGAAGCTTTCTTT. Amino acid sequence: CATFRTEESTEAFF.

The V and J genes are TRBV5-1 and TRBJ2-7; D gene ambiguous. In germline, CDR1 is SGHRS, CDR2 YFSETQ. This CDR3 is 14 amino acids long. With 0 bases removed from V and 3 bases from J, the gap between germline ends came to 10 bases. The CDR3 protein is CASSLAGSYYEQYF. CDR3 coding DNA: TGCGCCAGCAGCTTGGCCGGCAGCTACTACGAGCAGTACTTC.

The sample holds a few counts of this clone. The CDR3 region is CASSEQGNTEAFF. CDR3 bases: TGTGCCAGCAGTGAACAGGGGAACACTGAAGCTTTCTTT. V and J are TRBV6-1 and TRBJ1-1, with a weak D call TRBD1 (5 bases). Germline CDR1 is MNHNS and CDR2 is SASEGT. There are 13 residues in the CDR3. V was trimmed by 2 bases and J by 1 base, leaving 5 bases between them.

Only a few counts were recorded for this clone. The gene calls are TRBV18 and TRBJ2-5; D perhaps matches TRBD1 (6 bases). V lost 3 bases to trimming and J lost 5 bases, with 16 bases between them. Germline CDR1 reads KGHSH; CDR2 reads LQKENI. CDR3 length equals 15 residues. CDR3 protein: CASSPNHRATETQYF. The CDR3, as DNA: TGTGCCAGCTCACCTAATCACAGGGCCACTGAGACCCAGTACTTC.

The CDR3 sequence is CASSFFDSVPYEQYF. The CDR3 DNA reads as TGTGCCAGCAGCTTCTTCGACAGCGTACCCTACGAGCAGTACTTC. V gene TRBV7-6 combines with J gene TRBJ2-7, with a weak D call TRBD1 (5 bases). Germline V gene data show CDR1 as SGHVS and CDR2 as FNYEAQ. Trimming left V 3 bases short and J 2 bases short, with 14 bases between. The CDR3 is 15 amino acids.

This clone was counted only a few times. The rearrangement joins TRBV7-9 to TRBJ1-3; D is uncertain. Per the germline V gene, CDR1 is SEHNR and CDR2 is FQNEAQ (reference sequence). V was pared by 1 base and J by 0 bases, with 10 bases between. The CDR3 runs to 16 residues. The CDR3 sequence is CASSLERGNSGNTIYF. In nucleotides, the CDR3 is TGTGCCAGCAGCTTAGAACGAGGCAACTCTGGAAACACCATATATTTT.

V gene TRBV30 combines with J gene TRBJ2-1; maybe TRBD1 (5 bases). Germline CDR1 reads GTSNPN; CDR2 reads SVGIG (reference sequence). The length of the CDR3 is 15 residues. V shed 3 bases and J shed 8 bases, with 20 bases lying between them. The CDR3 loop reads CAWRSVAGPRDEQFF. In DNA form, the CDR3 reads TGTGCCTGGAGGTCGGTGGCAGGCCCCAGGGATGAGCAGTTCTTC.

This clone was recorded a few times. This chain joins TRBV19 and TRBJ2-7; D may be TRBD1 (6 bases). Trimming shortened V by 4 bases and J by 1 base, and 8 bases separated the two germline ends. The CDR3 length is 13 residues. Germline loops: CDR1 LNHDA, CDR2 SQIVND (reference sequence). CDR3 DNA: TGTGCCAGTAGTAGACAGGAGTCCTACGAGCAGTACTTC. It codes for CASSRQESYEQYF.

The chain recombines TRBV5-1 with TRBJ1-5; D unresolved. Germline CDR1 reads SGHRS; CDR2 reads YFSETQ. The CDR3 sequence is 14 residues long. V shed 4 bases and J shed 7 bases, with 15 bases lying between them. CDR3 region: CASSPSGSDQPQHF. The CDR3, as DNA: TGCGCCAGCAGCCCCTCGGGGTCCGACCAGCCCCAGCATTTT.

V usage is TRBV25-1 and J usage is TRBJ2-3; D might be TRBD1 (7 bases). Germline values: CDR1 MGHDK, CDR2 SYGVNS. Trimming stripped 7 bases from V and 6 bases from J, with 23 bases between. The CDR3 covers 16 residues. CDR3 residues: CASNPEEGRGPDTQYF. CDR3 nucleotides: TGTGCCAGCAATCCGGAGGAGGGTAGGGGGCCGGATACGCAGTATTTT.

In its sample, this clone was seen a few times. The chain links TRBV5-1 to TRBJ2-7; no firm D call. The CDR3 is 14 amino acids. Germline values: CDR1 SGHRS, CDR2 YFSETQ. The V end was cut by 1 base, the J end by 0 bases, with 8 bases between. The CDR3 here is CASSLSLDSYEQYF. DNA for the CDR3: TGCGCCAGCAGCTTGAGTTTAGACTCCTACGAGCAGTACTTC.

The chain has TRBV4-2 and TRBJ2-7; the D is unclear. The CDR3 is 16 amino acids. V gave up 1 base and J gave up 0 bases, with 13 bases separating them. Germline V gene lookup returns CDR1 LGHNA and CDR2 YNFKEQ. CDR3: CASSQAISAASYEQYF. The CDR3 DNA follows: TGTGCCAGCAGCCAAGCTATCTCAGCCGCCTCCTACGAGCAGTACTTC.

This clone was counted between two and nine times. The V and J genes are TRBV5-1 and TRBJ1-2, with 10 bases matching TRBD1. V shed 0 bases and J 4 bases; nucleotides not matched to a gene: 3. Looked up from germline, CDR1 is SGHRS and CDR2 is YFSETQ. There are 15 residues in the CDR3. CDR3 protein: CASSLGQGAGYGYTF. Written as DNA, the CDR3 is TGCGCCAGCAGCTTGGGACAGGGGGCCGGCTATGGCTACACCTTC.

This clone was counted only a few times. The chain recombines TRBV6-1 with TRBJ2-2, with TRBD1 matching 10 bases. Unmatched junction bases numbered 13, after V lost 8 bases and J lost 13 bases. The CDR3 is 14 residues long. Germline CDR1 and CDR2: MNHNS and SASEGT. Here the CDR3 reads CASEPRDRGRGLFF. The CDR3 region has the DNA TGTGCCAGCGAGCCCCGGGACAGGGGTAGAGGGCTGTTTTTT.